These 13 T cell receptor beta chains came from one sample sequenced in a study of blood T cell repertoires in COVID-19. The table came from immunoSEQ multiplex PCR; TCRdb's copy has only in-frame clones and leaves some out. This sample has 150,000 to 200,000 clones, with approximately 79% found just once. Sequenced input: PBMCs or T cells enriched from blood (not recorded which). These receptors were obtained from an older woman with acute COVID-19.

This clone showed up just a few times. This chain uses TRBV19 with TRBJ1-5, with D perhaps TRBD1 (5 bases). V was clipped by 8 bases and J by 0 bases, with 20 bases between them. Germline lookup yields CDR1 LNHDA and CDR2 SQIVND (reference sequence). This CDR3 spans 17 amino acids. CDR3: CASSMGRGGYSNQPQHF. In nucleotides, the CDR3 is TGTGCCAGTTCTATGGGGCGGGGAGGCTATAGCAATCAGCCCCAGCATTTT. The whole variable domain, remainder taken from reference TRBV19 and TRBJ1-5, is DGGITQSPKYLFRKEGQNVTLSCEQNLNHDAMYWYRQDPGQGLRLIYYSQIVNDFQKGDIAEGYSVSREKKESFPLTVTSAQKNPTAFYLCASSMGRGGYSNQPQHFGDGTRLSIL.

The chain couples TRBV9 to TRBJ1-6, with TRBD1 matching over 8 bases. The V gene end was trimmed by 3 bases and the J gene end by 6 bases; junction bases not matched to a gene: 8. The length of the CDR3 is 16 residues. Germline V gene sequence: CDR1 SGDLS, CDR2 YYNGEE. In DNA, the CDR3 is TGTGCCAGCAGCGCTCCTGGACAGGGAATTAATTCACCCCTCCACTTT. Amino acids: CASSAPGQGINSPLHF.

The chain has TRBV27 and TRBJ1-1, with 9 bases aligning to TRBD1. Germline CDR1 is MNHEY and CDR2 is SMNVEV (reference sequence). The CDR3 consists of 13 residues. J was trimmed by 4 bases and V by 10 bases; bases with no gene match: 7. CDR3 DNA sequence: TGTGCCACATACAGGGGGCCGGGCACTGAAGCTTTCTTT. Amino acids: CATYRGPGTEAFF.

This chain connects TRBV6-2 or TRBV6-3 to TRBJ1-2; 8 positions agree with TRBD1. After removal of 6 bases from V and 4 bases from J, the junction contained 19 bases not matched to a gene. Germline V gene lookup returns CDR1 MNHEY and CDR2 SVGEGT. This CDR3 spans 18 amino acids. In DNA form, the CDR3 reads TGTGCCAGCAGCACCGAAAGACAGGGGACCCGAAAAGGCTATGGCTACACCTTC. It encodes CASSTERQGTRKGYGYTF.

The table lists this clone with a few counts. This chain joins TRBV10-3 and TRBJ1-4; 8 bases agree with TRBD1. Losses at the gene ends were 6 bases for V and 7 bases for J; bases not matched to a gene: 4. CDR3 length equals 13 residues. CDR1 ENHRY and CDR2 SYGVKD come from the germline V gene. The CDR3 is CAIRGTGREKLFF. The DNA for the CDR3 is TGTGCCATCAGAGGGACAGGTCGTGAAAAACTGTTTTTT.

In nucleotides, the CDR3 is TGTGCCAGCAGCCCCCCCCGGGGCGGGACTGCGCAGTATTTT. Its translation is CASSPPRGGTAQYF. The J gene is TRBJ2-3, the V gene TRBV7-9; a possible D gene is TRBD2 (6 bases). This CDR3 contains 14 residues. Trimming took off 5 bases at V and 10 bases at J, with 19 bases between the two ends. Germline V gene data show CDR1 as SEHNR and CDR2 as FQNEAQ (reference sequence).

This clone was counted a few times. The CDR3 DNA is TGTGCCAGCAGCAAAGAAGACAGGGCCAACTACGAGCAGTACTTC. This gives the protein CASSKEDRANYEQYF. This chain joins TRBV21-1 and TRBJ2-7; the table gives TRBD1 as D, unverified against the DNA. TRBV21-1 is a recognized pseudogene. This CDR3 spans 15 amino acids.

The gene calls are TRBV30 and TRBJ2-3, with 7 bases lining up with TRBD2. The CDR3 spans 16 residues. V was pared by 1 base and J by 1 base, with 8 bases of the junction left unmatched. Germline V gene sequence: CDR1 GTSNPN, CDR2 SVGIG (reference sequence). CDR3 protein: CAWSEQRAGGTDTQYF. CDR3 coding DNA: TGTGCCTGGAGTGAACAGCGGGCGGGGGGCACAGATACGCAGTATTTT.

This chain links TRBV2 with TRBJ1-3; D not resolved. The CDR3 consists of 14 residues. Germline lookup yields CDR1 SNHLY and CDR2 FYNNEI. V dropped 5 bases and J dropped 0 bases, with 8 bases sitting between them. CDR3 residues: CASSPLRSGNTIYF. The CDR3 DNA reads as TGTGCCAGCAGTCCCCTTCGCTCTGGAAACACCATATATTTT.

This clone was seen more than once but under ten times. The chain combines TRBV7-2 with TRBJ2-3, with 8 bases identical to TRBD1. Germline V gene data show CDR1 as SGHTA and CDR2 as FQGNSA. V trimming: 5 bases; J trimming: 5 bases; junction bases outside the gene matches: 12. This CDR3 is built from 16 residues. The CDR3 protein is CASSPRQGSGIDTQYF. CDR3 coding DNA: TGTGCCAGCAGCCCGCGACAGGGGTCAGGAATAGATACGCAGTATTTT.

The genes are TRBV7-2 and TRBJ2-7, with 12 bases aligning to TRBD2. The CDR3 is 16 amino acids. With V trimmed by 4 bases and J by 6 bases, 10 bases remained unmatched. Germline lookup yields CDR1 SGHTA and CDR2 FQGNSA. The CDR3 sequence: CASSSSSGRAGLEQYF. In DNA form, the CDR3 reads TGTGCCAGCAGCTCCTCTAGCGGGAGGGCCGGTCTCGAGCAGTACTTC. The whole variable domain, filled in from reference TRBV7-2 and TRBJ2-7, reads GAGVSQSPSNKVTEKGKDVELRCDPISGHTALYWYRQSLGQGLEFLIYFQGNSAPDKSGLPSDRFSAERTGGSVSTLTIQRTQQEDSAVYLCASSSSSGRAGLEQYFGPGTRLTVT.

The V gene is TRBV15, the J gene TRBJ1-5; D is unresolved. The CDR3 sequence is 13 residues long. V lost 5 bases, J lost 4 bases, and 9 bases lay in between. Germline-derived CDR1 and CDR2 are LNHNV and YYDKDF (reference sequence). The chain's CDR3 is CATSHARNQPQHF. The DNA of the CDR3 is TGTGCCACCAGCCATGCCAGGAATCAGCCCCAGCATTTT.

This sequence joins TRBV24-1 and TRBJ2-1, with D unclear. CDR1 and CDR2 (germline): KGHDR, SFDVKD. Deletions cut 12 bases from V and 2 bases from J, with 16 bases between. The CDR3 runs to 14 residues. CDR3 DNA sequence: TGTGCCTCCTCCCCCGCTGGCCCCTACAATGAGCAGTTCTTC. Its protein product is CASSPAGPYNEQFF.